This T cell receptor beta chain was retrieved from a study of T cell responses to AZD1222 COVID-19 vaccine. A few counts support this clone. Sequenced by immunoSEQ multiplex PCR; TCRdb stores in-frame clones only, minus some. The sample lists more than 95,000 clones, about 88% occurring once. The CDR3 contains 16 residues. Per germline, CDR1 SGHVS and CDR2 FQNEAQ. V was shortened by 5 bases and J by 6 bases, with 20 bases between the two germline ends. The chain carries TRBV7-8 and TRBJ1-5; tentatively, D is TRBD1 (5 bases). The source material was peripheral blood, sampled on day 0 of AZD1222 vaccination. The source is an adult in good health. The CDR3 DNA is TGTGCCAGCAGCCCGATTGGGGGGGTATTCGGTCAGCCCCAGCATTTT. Protein sequence: CASSPIGGVFGQPQHF.